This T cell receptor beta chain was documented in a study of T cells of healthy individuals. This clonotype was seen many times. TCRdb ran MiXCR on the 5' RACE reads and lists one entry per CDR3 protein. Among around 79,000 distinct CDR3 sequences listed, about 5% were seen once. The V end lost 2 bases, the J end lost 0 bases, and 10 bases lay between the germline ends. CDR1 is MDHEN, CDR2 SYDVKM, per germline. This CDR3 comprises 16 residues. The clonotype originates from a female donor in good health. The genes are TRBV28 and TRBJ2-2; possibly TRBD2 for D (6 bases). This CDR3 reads CASSLRGYANTGELFF. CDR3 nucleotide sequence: TGTGCCAGCAGTTTACGGGGGTACGCGAACACCGGGGAGCTGTTTTTT.